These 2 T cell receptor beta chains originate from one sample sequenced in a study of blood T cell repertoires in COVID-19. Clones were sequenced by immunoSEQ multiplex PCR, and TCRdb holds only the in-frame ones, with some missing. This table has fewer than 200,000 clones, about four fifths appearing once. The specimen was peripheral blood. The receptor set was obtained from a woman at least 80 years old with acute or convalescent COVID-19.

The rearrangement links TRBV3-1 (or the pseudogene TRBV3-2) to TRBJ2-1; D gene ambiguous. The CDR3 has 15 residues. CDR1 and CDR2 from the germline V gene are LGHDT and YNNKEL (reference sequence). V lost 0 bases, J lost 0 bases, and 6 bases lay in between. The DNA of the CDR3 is TGTGCCAGCAGCCAAGAGGCTCACTCCTACAATGAGCAGTTCTTC. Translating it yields CASSQEAHSYNEQFF.

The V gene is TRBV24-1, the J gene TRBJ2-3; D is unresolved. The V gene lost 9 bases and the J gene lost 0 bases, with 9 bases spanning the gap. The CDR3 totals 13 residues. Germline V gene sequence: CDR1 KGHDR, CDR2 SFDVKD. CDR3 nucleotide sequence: TGTGCCACCCAGGCCACTAGCACAGATACGCAGTATTTT. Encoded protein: CATQATSTDTQYF.